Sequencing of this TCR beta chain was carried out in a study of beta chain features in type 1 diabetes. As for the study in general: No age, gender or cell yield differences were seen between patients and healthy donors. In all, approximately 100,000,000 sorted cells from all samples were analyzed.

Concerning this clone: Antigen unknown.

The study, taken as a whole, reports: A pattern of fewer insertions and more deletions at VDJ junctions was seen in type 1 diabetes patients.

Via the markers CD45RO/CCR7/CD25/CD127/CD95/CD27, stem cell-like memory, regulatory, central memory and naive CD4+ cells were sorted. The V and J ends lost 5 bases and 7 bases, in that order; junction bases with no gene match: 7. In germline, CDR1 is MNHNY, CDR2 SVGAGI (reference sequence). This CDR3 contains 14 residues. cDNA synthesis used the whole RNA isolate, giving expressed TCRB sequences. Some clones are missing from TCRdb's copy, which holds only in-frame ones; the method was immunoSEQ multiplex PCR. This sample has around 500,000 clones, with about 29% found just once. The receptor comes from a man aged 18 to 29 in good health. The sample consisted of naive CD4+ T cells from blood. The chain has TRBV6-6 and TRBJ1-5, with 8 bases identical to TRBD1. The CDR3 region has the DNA TGTGCCAGCAGTCCCCGACAGGGGAGGCAGCCCCAGCATTTT. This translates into CASSPRQGRQPQHF.